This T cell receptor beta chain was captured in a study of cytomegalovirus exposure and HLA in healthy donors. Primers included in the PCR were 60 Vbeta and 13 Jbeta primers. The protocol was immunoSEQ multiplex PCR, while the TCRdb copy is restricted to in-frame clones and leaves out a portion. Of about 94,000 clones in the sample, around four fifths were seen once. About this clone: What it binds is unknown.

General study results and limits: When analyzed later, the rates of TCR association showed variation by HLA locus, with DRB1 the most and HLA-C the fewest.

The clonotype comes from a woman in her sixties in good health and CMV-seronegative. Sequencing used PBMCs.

The CDR3 sequence: CASSWTSIEQFF. CDR3 sequence (DNA): TGTGCCAGCAGCTGGACTTCGATCGAGCAGTTCTTC. The chain joins TRBV14 to TRBJ2-1, with TRBD2 as a possible D gene (5 bases). This CDR3 has 12 residues. Germline-derived CDR1 and CDR2 are SGHDN and FVKESK. V lost 5 bases and J 10 bases, leaving 12 bases between the germline ends.